This TCR beta chain was sequenced during a study of OX40 agonist ivuxolimab in advanced cancers. As for this clone: Its antigen is undetermined.

Only in-frame clones appear in the TCRdb table, and some are missing; sequencing was by immunoSEQ multiplex PCR. The data hold about 20,000 clones, with roughly three quarters observed a single time. Systemic immunosuppression or autoimmune disease history was grounds to exclude patients. There are 15 residues in the CDR3. Germline CDR1 MNHEY, CDR2 SMNVEV (reference sequence). Trimming cost V 7 bases and J 9 bases; bases outside gene matches: 9. General study results and limits: Undetermined was the antigen specificity of the expanded peripheral T cells. The study found that CD8+ T cells averaged more expanded clones than CD4+. Circulating CD4+ and CD8+ T cells showed clonal expansion by week 6 at 0.1 to 3.0 mg/kg.

The TCR was taken from an adult with an advanced solid tumor such as melanoma, head and neck, liver or kidney cancer. The chain carries TRBV27 and TRBJ1-6; 10 nucleotides agree with TRBD1. This specimen was CD4+ or CD8+ T cells sorted from blood, taken in a trial of the OX40 agonist ivuxolimab. The chain's CDR3 is CASTVDRGRGSPLHF. In nucleotides, the CDR3 is TGTGCCAGCACCGTAGACAGGGGGCGCGGTTCACCCCTCCACTTT.